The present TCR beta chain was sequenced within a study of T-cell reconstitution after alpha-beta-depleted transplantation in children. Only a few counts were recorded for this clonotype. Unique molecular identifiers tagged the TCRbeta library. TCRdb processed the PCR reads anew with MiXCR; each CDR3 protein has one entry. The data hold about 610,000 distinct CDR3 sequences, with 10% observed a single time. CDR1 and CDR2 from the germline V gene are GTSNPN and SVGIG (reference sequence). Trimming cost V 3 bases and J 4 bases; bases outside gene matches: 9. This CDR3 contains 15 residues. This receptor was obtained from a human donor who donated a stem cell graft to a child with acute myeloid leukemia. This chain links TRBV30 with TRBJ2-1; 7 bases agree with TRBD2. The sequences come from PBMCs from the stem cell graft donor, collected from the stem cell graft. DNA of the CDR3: TGTGCCTGGAGAGCGCGGGGGTTGGGGTACAATGAGCAGTTCTTC. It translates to CAWRARGLGYNEQFF.